This T cell receptor (beta chain) was sequenced during a study of spatial heterogeneity in lung cancer. Overall study context: Consistently, beta-chain sequences turned up in larger numbers than alpha-chain sequences did.

On this clonotype itself: Its target is unknown.

Study-level points and caveats: Blood carried ubiquitous expanded tumor TCRs more at resection than follow-up.

The time point: sample taken at primary tumor resection. Whole RNA came from tumor, nontumor lung or frozen PBMC and was sequenced without being sorted. There were 75 or so donors, all of them untreated patients with early-stage non-small cell lung cancer. TCRdb recomputed calls from the 5' RACE reads with MiXCR, one row per CDR3 protein. Of some 44,000 distinct CDR3 sequences listed, around 13% are singletons. The V gene's germline CDR1 is ENHRY and CDR2 SYGVKD. The CDR3 has 12 amino acids. V was clipped by 3 bases and J by 3 bases, with 5 bases between them. The sample was PBMCs, taken at surgery. The chain combines TRBV10-3 with TRBJ1-1; D gene uncertain. The source of this sequence is a male donor with early-stage non-small cell lung cancer. CDR3 sequence: CAISDGDTEAFF. DNA of the CDR3: TGTGCCATCAGTGATGGGGACACTGAAGCTTTCTTT.